These T cell receptor beta chains were read from a single sample in a study of T cells in tumors after PD-1 blockade. TCRdb's table, derived via immunoSEQ multiplex PCR, lists solely in-frame clones and lacks some. The table lists over 60,000 clones, around 67% of them singletons, with roughly 4.7% in the top ten. The source material was PBMCs, sampled after anti-PD-1 treatment. These receptors all stem from a human donor with basal cell carcinoma. Both conserved end residues are part of each CDR3. A D gene is named only where the DNA matches it firmly. Some rows have no size entry. The others give once, few or many, or a class for an expanded clone.

clone size	V gene	J gene	D gene	CDR3 DNA	CDR3 protein
-	TRBV5-4	TRBJ1-1	-	TGTGCCAGCAGCTTCGGGACCGAGAACACTGAAGCTTTCTTT	CASSFGTENTEAFF
-	TRBV2	TRBJ2-1	-	TGTGCCAGCAGAGGGGGGGGGAGCTCCTACAATGAGCAGTTCTTC	CASRGGGSSYNEQFF
-	TRBV6-4	TRBJ2-1	-	TGTGCCAGCAGCAGAGAAGGGGAGTACAATGAGCAGTTCTTC	CASSREGEYNEQFF
-	TRBV9	TRBJ2-1	-	TGTGCCAGCAGCGTAGCACCGTGGGGGAATGAGCAGTTCTTC	CASSVAPWGNEQFF
-	TRBV20-1	TRBJ2-3	TRBD2	TGCAGTGCTAGTCGCGGGGGGTCCTCCACAGATACGCAGTATTTT	CSASRGGSSTDTQYF
-	TRBV5-1	TRBJ2-5	TRBD1	TGCGCCAGCAGCCGCGGACAGGGGGATCGAGAGACCCAGTACTTC	CASSRGQGDRETQYF
-	TRBV7-6	TRBJ2-2	-	TGTGCCAGCAGCTTAGGGGATGGGACCCTCACCGGGGAGCTGTTTTTT	CASSLGDGTLTGELFF
few	TRBV12-5	TRBJ1-1	-	TGTGCTAGTGGTTTGTTCCTGAACACTGAAGCTTTCTTT	CASGLFLNTEAFF
-	TRBV5-1	TRBJ2-1	TRBD2	TGCGCCAGCAGCTCAGCGGGGGGGCCGGAGAATGAGCAGTTCTTC	CASSSAGGPENEQFF
-	TRBV7-2	TRBJ1-2	-	TGTGCCAGCAGCTTAGAAGCTTCGGGTGGCTACACCTTC	CASSLEASGGYTF
-	TRBV7-2	TRBJ2-7	-	TGTGCCAGCAGCCCAGCGATTAGTTCTACCTACGAGCAGTACTTC	CASSPAISSTYEQYF
-	TRBV16	TRBJ2-5	-	TGTGCCAGCAGCGCGGAAAGGGGGGAGACCCAGTACTTC	CASSAERGETQYF
-	TRBV3-1/TRBV3-2	TRBJ1-5	-	TGTGCCAGCAGCTTCAGGGGAGGGCAGCCCCAGCATTTT	CASSFRGGQPQHF
-	TRBV6-2/TRBV6-3	TRBJ2-5	TRBD2	TGTGCCAGCAGCTCCCTAGGCGGGGGGGCAGAGACCCAGTACTTC	CASSSLGGGAETQYF
-	TRBV10-1	TRBJ2-1	-	TGCGCCAGCAGCAGACTAAATTCCCTGGGTGCCAATGAGCAGTTCTTC	CASSRLNSLGANEQFF
-	TRBV15	TRBJ1-5	-	TGTGCCACCAGCAGAGATCTTCGATCTCAGCCCCAGCATTTT	CATSRDLRSQPQHF
few	TRBV11-3	TRBJ2-3	TRBD2	TGTGCCAGCAGCCGCACTAGCGGGGGATGGGATACGCAGTATTTT	CASSRTSGGWDTQYF
-	TRBV3-1/TRBV3-2	TRBJ1-2	-	TGTGCCAGCAGCCAAAAGGGAGAAGGCTATGGCTACACCTTC	CASSQKGEGYGYTF
-	TRBV20-1	TRBJ1-2	-	TGCAGTGCCAGTAAGGGTCCCCGAGGCTACACCTTC	CSASKGPRGYTF
-	TRBV5-8	TRBJ1-4	-	TGTGCCAGCAGCTTAAGCGGAGGGAATGAAAAACTGTTTTTT	CASSLSGGNEKLFF